The clone carrying this TCR beta chain was counted between two and nine times. Its antigen remains unknown. This entry comes from a study of shared clonotypes between healthy human individuals. The wider study: There were three CD4 naive, three CD4 memory, two CD8 naive and one CD8 memory plates per donor.

Profiling relied on immunoSEQ multiplex PCR, and the TCRdb table lists in-frame clones only, not all of them. Of about 100,000 clones listed, around 68% are singletons. There are 17 residues in the CDR3. In germline, CDR1 is WNHNN, CDR2 SYGVQD (reference sequence). Trimming removed 3 bases from V and 10 bases from J, with 25 bases in between. Study outcomes and limitations: Against clonotypes common to all four donors, non-shared ones had lower generation probabilities.

Sequencing was done on a sample of memory CD8+ T cells sorted from blood. Subset: CD45RO+ cells pooled with CCR7-negative TemRA cells. The rearrangement joins TRBV10-1 to TRBJ2-1, with D possibly TRBD2 on 7 matching bases. This receptor was taken from a man between 25 and 39 years old in good health. CDR3 DNA: TGCGCCAGCAGTGAAGGGGGGGGAATAGCGGGCCCCGGGGAGCAGTTCTTC. The encoded protein is CASSEGGGIAGPGEQFF.